This T cell receptor beta chain originates from a study of cytomegalovirus exposure and HLA in healthy donors (dated by TCRdb to the late 2010s). With respect to the entire study: According to an earlier analysis of several hundred of the donors, about 179 million T cells yielded over 90 million unique TCR beta sequences and 276 Gb of sequence data. Around 320 gigabases of sequencing data and tens of millions of unique TCR sequences were included in an early release covering about 600 HLA-typed donors. Of the 300 to 400 genotyped donors, over 65% fell in the genetic ancestry cluster associated with self-reported Caucasian donors. The study aimed to test whether signatures of past pathogen exposure could be identified by cataloging public T cell receptors. The study profiled the T cell repertoires of fewer than 850 subjects by immunosequencing and related them to cytomegalovirus serostatus. Besides the first cohort of 666 subjects, a separate validation cohort made up of 120 different subjects was used. The study combined high-throughput TCR immunosequencing, statistical association of individual TCRs with disease status, and machine learning to predict cytomegalovirus infection status. A later analysis re-analyzed previously published TCR beta repertoires from several hundred donors and added high-resolution HLA genotyping to study TCR occurrence patterns. Rather than using new phenotypic data, the later analysis identified candidate immune exposures from TCR beta sequences and from how often those sequences occurred across donors. An earlier analysis of around 540 of the donors applied high-throughput TCR beta sequencing to assess whether each TCR beta V gene segment acted as functional or pseudogenic. Donor age, sex, ethnicity and CMV serostatus were collected together with the repertoire data. In a later genetic analysis, genome-wide SNP genotypes for about three fifths of the 666 donors were used, and that subset was treated as a discovery cohort. All discovery cohort repertoires had been generated using a single sequencing platform. Both class I and class II loci were covered by HLA typing, at four-digit resolution. Typing coverage varied by locus: roughly 629-640 donors for A, B, C, DRB1 and DQB1; roughly 560 for DQA1; over 600 for DPA1; roughly 470 for DPB1. Because of strong linkage in the cohort, 4 to 6 DR-DQ haplotypes were treated as single units for association and clustering. Among around 400 genotyped donors of the cohort, an average of approximately 240,000 unique TCR beta nucleotide sequences was sequenced per donor, of which 15% to 20% were non-productive.

Comments on this clone: Its recognized antigen is unknown. No base quality values were provided; no much bigger clone lies one nucleotide off.

In total, roughly 710 healthy bone marrow donors made up the cohort. All cohort members were sampled while nominally healthy, although unrecorded immune exposures were likely present. The donor tested CMV seronegative, placing the donor among the 350 or so seronegative members of the cohort. Each donor provided a peripheral blood sample, and peripheral blood mononuclear cells were used for TCR beta sequencing. The Qiagen DNeasy Blood Extraction Kit was used to extract genomic DNA from the blood cell samples. The CDR1 and CDR2 encoded by the germline V gene are SQVTM and ANQGSEA. V ends up 6 bases short and J 4 bases short, with an unmatched junction base count of 6. Reading from cysteine to phenylalanine, the CDR3 counts 13 amino acids. Only CDR3 DNA is held: 39 bases, read in frame from base 1. Points the paper makes about the study in general: In the study, approximately 150 TCR beta chains were listed as associated with cytomegalovirus. The sequencing pipeline was judged likely to have produced a cluster of highly shared sequence variants as a technical artifact. In vitro tests confirmed that three of the cytomegalovirus-associated TCR beta chains recognize cytomegalovirus antigens. In a later analysis, several top co-occurrence clusters were reported to appear linked to parvovirus B19, influenza, CMV and Epstein-Barr virus. In a later genetic analysis, fewer N-insertions in productive TCRs were reported among donors in an Asian-associated ancestry cluster than the approximately 670-donor mean. In both the original and validation cohorts, the classifier was reported to diagnose cytomegalovirus status with high specificity and sensitivity. In a later analysis, TCR association rates were found to vary across HLA loci, with the most associated TCRs seen for DRB1 alleles and the fewest for HLA-C alleles. Immune exposure information for the cohort was limited to CMV serostatus. In a later analysis, HLA-associated TCR beta chains were found to be more clonally expanded and to have lower generation probabilities than equally common non-associated chains. In an earlier analysis of around 500 of the donors, most TCR beta V segments appeared in productive rearrangements about 87% or about 30% of the time, broadly matching IMGT annotations. It was suggested by the authors that the approach could potentially be generalized to other disease states and immunological phenotypes. Roughly uniform sequencing depth across donors was assumed in presence/absence analyses, although this assumption may not hold. Over 15 rarely observed V segments, including chromosome 9 orphons, were excluded from the earlier analysis of several hundred of the donors because counts were too low. A further reported finding was that TCR beta sequences accurately predicted the HLA-A and HLA-B alleles for most subjects in the first cohort. At a false discovery rate of 0.05, a later analysis linked about 17,000 TCR beta sequences to specific HLA alleles. Because the 87-base-pair reads could not distinguish some IMGT-functional V segments, including TRBV6-2 and TRBV6-3, those segments were excluded. Strong co-occurrence of HLA alleles, especially DR and DQ, made assigning TCR associations to individual alleles difficult. Because some donors lacked HLA typing at each locus, the association tests relied only on the typed subset. This cohort had only TCR beta chains sequenced, and the lack of alpha or paired-chain data limited which features could be detected. In a later analysis, most CMV-associated TCR beta chains were found to appear HLA-restricted, with HLA associations seemingly driven largely by CMV exposure. Linkage disequilibrium might explain the correlated functional status among segregating V segments, but an unknown experimental factor could not be ruled out. V-gene and J-gene trimming of TCR beta chains was associated with a missense DCLRE1C variant in a later genetic analysis, and the association was replicated in an independent cohort. While some public TCRs were present in many individuals, most TCR sequences turned up only very rarely across donors.

The library was prepared using the immunoSEQ multiplex PCR assay. For the multiplex PCR, a mixture combining 60 forward primers for TCR Vbeta segments and 13 reverse primers for TCR Jbeta segments was used. The CDR3 region of rearranged TCR beta genes was amplified from genomic DNA with a multiplex PCR assay. Amplified TCR beta libraries were sequenced as 87-base-pair reads on the Illumina HiSeq System. On the authors' methods: A later analysis tallied around 87 million unique TCR beta chains across the 666 repertoires, and approximately 9.9 million of those chains were shared by two or more donors. Raw reads were error-corrected and collapsed into unique sequences by a nearest-neighbor algorithm in which closely related sequences were merged to remove PCR and sequencing errors. To assign V, D and J gene segments, CDR3 sequences were aligned to IMGT reference sequences. Each retained sequence needed at least a six-nucleotide match to both a V gene segment and a J gene segment. Rearrangements were called productive when the CDR3 lacked stop codons and stayed in frame with V and J; all others were non-productive. CDR3 was defined by IMGT convention, running from the second conserved V-encoded cysteine to the conserved J-encoded phenylalanine. The earlier analysis of 550 to 650 of the donors excluded any sequence lacking an unambiguous match to a single V gene segment. An earlier analysis of over 450 of the donors classified V segments as functional when productive rearrangements were above 56.7% and as segregating when the standard deviation between donors was above 5%. To diagnose cytomegalovirus status from the catalog of TCR beta chain sequences, a statistical classification framework was built. V and J gene assignment, in a later analysis, came from comparing TCR nucleotide sequences with IMGT/GENE-DB human TR gene sequences. In a later analysis, CDR3 sequences and most-parsimonious VDJ recombination scenarios were assigned using the TCRdist pipeline. In a later analysis, every TCR beta chain was defined by the combination of its CDR3 amino acid sequence and its V-gene family, and reads without a unique V-gene family were dropped. In a later analysis, nearly 600 highly shared, low-generation-probability nucleotide sequences were removed to address suspected cross-contamination and a sequencing artifact. For each public chain, a later analysis derived a clonal expansion index from normalized ranks of inferred template counts within each repertoire. A later analysis computed generation probabilities with a VDJ recombination model fitted to out-of-frame rearrangements, and checked the results against IGoR. Hypergeometric tests were used in a later analysis to score TCR-TCR, TCR-HLA and TCR-CMV co-occurrence, with a repertoire-size bias correction applied to the TCR pairs. In a later analysis, false discovery rates were estimated by permuting HLA or CMV assignments 20 times. In a later analysis, co-occurring TCRs were grouped using DBSCAN, with TCRdist sequence similarity added in when clustering inside HLA-allele-positive subsets. Co-occurrence clustering excluded repertoires with fewer than 30,000 or more than 120,000 public chains, plus five with anomalous nucleotide sharing. Not all clones reach the TCRdb copy of this immuneACCESS table, which keeps in-frame sequences only. Checked studies attribute under half of the gap to unresolved V genes and leave the rest unexplained. V and J calls plus clone size are reproduced from that table; the DNA served to infer D and trimming. The sample has 160,000 or so clones on record, around 81% of them singletons. Together, the top ten hold approximately 13% of the sample.

The clonotype was recovered from a woman between 50 and 59 years old in good health and CMV-seronegative. The chain joins TRBV29-1 to TRBJ1-1, and TRBD1 aligns with 9 junction nucleotides. Input material: PBMCs. The CDR3: CSVWTGEGTEAFF. Read as DNA, the sequence is TGCAGCGTCTGGACAGGGGAGGGCACTGAAGCTTTCTTT. The full variable domain, completed from the reference TRBV29-1 and TRBJ1-1 proteins outside the CDR3, reads SAVISQKPSRDICQRGTSLTIQCQVDSQVTMMFWYRQQPGQSLTLIATANQGSEATYESGFVIDKFPISRPNLTFSTLTVSNMSPEDSSIYLCSVWTGEGTEAFFGQGTRLTVV.